This entry concerns a single TCR beta chain. J lost 0 bases, V lost 4 bases, and 8 bases had no gene match. CDR1 LGHNA and CDR2 YSLEER come from the germline V gene. The CDR3 is made up of 17 amino acids. The data were taken from a study of CD8 T cells in Susac syndrome. The sequenced target, TCR beta, came from blood CD8+ and CD4+ T cells. TEMRA cells were FACS-enriched, and CD8+ and CD4+ T cells were isolated negatively. When the RNA was reverse transcribed, random hexamers were used with an input of 0.5 to 1 ug. Across 54 Vbeta and 13 Jbeta, immunoSEQ multiplex PCR amplified TCR beta CDR3. TCRdb analysed the immunoSEQ multiplex PCR reads with MiXCR anew, one entry per CDR3 protein. The sample has approximately 150,000 distinct CDR3 sequences; around 93% are singletons.

Sequencing was performed on CD4+ T cells from PBMCs. This chain uses TRBV4-3 with TRBJ2-2; 7 bases match TRBD2. This TCR came from a human donor with multiple sclerosis. The CDR3 nucleotides read TGCGCCAGCAGCCTGCTCTTAGCGGGCCCGAACACCGGGGAGCTGTTTTTT. Translation: CASSLLLAGPNTGELFF.